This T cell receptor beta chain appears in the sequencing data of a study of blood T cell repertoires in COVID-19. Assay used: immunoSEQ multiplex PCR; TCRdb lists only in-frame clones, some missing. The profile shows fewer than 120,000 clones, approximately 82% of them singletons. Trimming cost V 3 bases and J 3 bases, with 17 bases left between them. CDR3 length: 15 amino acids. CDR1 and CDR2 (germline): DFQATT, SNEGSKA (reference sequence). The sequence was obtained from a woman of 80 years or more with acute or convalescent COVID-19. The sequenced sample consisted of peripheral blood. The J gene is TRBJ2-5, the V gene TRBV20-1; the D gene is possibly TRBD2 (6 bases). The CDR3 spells CSASDAAGPKETQYF. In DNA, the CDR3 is TGCAGTGCTAGTGACGCGGCGGGGCCCAAAGAGACCCAGTACTTC.